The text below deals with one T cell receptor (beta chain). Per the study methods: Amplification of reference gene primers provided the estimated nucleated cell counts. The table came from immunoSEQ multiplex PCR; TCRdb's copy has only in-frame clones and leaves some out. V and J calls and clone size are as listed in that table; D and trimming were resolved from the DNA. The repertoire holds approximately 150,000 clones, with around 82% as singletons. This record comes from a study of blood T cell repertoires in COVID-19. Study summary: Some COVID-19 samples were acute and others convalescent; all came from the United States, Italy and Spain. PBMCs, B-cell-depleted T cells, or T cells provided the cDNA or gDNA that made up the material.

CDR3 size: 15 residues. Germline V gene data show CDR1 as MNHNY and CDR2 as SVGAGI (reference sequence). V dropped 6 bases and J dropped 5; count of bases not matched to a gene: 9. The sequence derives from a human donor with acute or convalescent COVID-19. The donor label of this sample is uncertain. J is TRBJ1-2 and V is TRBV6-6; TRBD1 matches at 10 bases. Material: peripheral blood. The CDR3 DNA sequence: TGTGCCAGCAGGGGATCCGGGACAGGGGAATATGGCTACACCTTC. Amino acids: CASRGSGTGEYGYTF.